Following are 13 T cell receptor beta chains from one sample sequenced in a study of cytomegalovirus exposure and HLA in healthy donors. Researchers ran the PCR with 60 Vbeta and 13 Jbeta primers. Sequenced by immunoSEQ multiplex PCR; TCRdb stores in-frame clones only, minus some. In the table there are roughly 110,000 clones, 75% of which are singletons. The sequenced sample was PBMCs. The receptors stem from a male donor in good health and CMV-seropositive.

The chain combines TRBV6-5 with TRBJ2-7, with 12 bases that match TRBD2. This CDR3 contains 14 residues. The J segment lost 4 bases and the V segment lost 7 bases, leaving 5 bases of the junction unmatched. Germline V lookup: CDR1 MNHEY, CDR2 SVGAGI. Here the CDR3 DNA reads TGTGCCAGCACCTCTAGCGGGGGGGCGTACGAGCAGTACTTC. This gives the protein CASTSSGGAYEQYF.

The chain uses TRBV5-8 and TRBJ1-4; 11 bases match TRBD1. Germline trimming cut 4 bases from V and 10 bases from J; bases unmatched to any gene: 9. Germline values: CDR1 SGHTS, CDR2 YDEGEE. The CDR3 length is 15 residues. CDR3 in DNA: TGTGCCAGCAGCACCACGGACAGGGGGCGCGGAAAACTGTTTTTT. Encoded protein: CASSTTDRGRGKLFF. Variable domain in full (rest from reference TRBV5-8 and TRBJ1-4): EAGVTQSPTHLIKTRGQQATLRCSPISGHTSVYWYQQALGLGLQFLLWYDEGEERNRGNFPPRFSGRQFPNYSSELNVNALELEDSALYLCASSTTDRGRGKLFFGSGTQLSVL.

A few counts support this clone. This sequence joins TRBV19 and TRBJ2-2; D uncertain. V was cut by 7 bases and J by 1 base, with 16 bases left in between. Germline values: CDR1 LNHDA, CDR2 SQIVND (reference sequence). The CDR3 is 16 amino acids. CDR3 bases: TGTGCCAGTACTACCGAAATAGAGCTGAACACCGGGGAGCTGTTTTTT. Translating it yields CASTTEIELNTGELFF.

The rearrangement links TRBV7-2 to TRBJ2-3, with 10 positions matching TRBD2. This CDR3 has 16 residues. Germline V gene sequence: CDR1 SGHTA, CDR2 FQGNSA. V lost 1 base to trimming and J lost 1 base; unmatched junction nucleotides: 2. The CDR3 loop is CASSLVGTSGTDTQYF. CDR3 nucleotide sequence: TGTGCCAGCAGCTTAGTTGGGACTAGCGGCACAGATACGCAGTATTTT.

This clone came up once. This sequence joins TRBV2 and TRBJ2-1; no definite D call. This CDR3 contains 13 residues. The germline gives CDR1 SNHLY, CDR2 FYNNEI. Trimming removed 7 bases from V and 5 bases from J, with 12 bases in between. As DNA, the CDR3 is TGTGCCAGCATGCCGGGTACTAACAATGAGCAGTTCTTC. This gives the protein CASMPGTNNEQFF. The whole variable domain, filled in from reference TRBV2 and TRBJ2-1, reads EPEVTQTPSHQVTQMGQEVILRCVPISNHLYFYWYRQILGQKVEFLVSFYNNEISEKSEIFDDQFSVERPDGSNFTLKIRSTKLEDSAMYFCASMPGTNNEQFFGPGTRLTVL.

In this sample, this clone turned up a few times. The V and J genes are TRBV30 and TRBJ1-1; the D gene is possibly TRBD1 (6 bases). There are 13 residues in the CDR3. The V and J ends lost 3 bases and 6 bases respectively, with 14 bases between them. Per germline, CDR1 GTSNPN and CDR2 SVGIG (reference sequence). For the CDR3, the DNA is TGTGCCTGGAGGGACAGCTATTTGTCTGAAGCTTTCTTT. Protein product: CAWRDSYLSEAFF. Combining the CDR3 with reference TRBV30 and TRBJ1-1 gives the whole variable domain SQTIHQWPATLVQPVGSPLSLECTVEGTSNPNLYWYRQAAGRGLQLLFYSVGIGQISSEVPQNLSASRPQDRQFILSSKKLLLSDSGFYLCAWRDSYLSEAFFGQGTRLTVV.

The V gene is TRBV27, the J gene TRBJ2-4; D possibly corresponds to TRBD1 (6 bases). CDR1 and CDR2 from the germline V gene are MNHEY and SMNVEV (reference sequence). The CDR3 is made up of 13 amino acids. The ends were cut back, 2 bases at V and 7 bases at J, with 9 bases in the middle. The CDR3 region has the DNA TGTGCCAGCAGTTTAGGACAGAGGAACATTCAGTACTTC. Amino acids: CASSLGQRNIQYF.

The chain links TRBV19 to TRBJ2-1, with 7 nucleotides matching TRBD2. The CDR3 length is 14 residues. V lost 0 bases to trimming and J lost 10 bases; unmatched junction nucleotides: 6. Germline V CDR1 and CDR2: LNHDA, SQIVND (reference sequence). CDR3 loop: CASSIEELAPEQFF. The CDR3 bases are TGTGCCAGTAGTATAGAGGAACTAGCGCCGGAGCAGTTCTTC.

This chain links TRBV7-2 with TRBJ2-7; 8 bases line up with TRBD2. Per the germline V gene, CDR1 is SGHTA and CDR2 is FQGNSA. V gave up 3 bases and J gave up 3 bases; unmatched junction bases: 10. The CDR3 length is 16 residues. The CDR3 loop reads CASSFTNVGRGYEQYF. CDR3 in DNA: TGTGCCAGCAGCTTTACTAACGTCGGGAGGGGCTACGAGCAGTACTTC.

CDR3 loop: CASSIYRDQPQHF. DNA for the CDR3: TGTGCCAGCAGTATTTACAGGGATCAGCCCCAGCATTTT. V usage is TRBV28 and J usage is TRBJ1-5, with TRBD1 as a possible D gene (6 bases). This CDR3 has 13 residues. The V and J ends lost 5 bases and 5 bases respectively, with 10 bases between them. Germline CDR1 is MDHEN and CDR2 is SYDVKM.

The rearrangement links TRBV19 to TRBJ2-7; 12 positions match TRBD2. V lost 5 bases and J lost 3; bases outside the gene matches: 5. The CDR3 is 15 amino acids. CDR1 and CDR2 from the germline V gene are LNHDA and SQIVND (reference sequence). The CDR3 loop is CASSARTSGDYEQYF. The DNA of the CDR3 is TGTGCCAGTAGTGCAAGGACTAGCGGGGACTACGAGCAGTACTTC.

The chain links TRBV28 to TRBJ1-1; possible D gene TRBD1, 6 bases. The CDR3 runs 15 residues. Germline-derived CDR1 and CDR2 are MDHEN and SYDVKM. V lost 4 bases and J 4 bases, leaving 16 bases between the germline ends. This CDR3 reads CASSSLRGARTEAFF. Written as DNA, the CDR3 is TGTGCCAGCAGTTCCCTGCGGGGGGCGCGCACTGAAGCTTTCTTT.

This sequence joins TRBV9 and TRBJ1-1; tentatively, D is TRBD1 (5 bases). The CDR3 consists of 17 residues. Trimming left V 0 bases short and J 5 bases short, with 20 bases between. Germline V gene lookup returns CDR1 SGDLS and CDR2 YYNGEE. For the CDR3, the DNA is TGTGCCAGCAGCGTAGAGGCCATCCAGGGAGGGTGGACTGAAGCTTTCTTT. This sequence encodes CASSVEAIQGGWTEAFF.